These 17 T cell receptor beta chains originate from one sample sequenced in a study of CXCR3-negative and CXCR3-positive naive CD8 T cells. The authors made the TRB cDNA libraries by 5' RACE using UMI labels. TCRdb re-analyzed the 5' RACE reads; it lists each CDR3 protein once, without DNA. Its table records approximately 74,000 distinct CDR3 sequences. What was sequenced was naive CXCR3- CD8+ T cells from blood. Subset indicated: CD45RO-CCR7+CD27+CD95- naive CD8+ T cells lacking CXCR3 (TNR3-). These receptors were taken from a human donor in good health. Some clones in this sample may be carry-over from other donors' samples.

The chain combines TRBV4-3 with TRBJ2-5; TCRdb calls TRBD1, which cannot be checked without DNA. Germline lookup yields CDR1 LGHNA and CDR2 YSLEER. The CDR3 is 17 amino acids. The CDR3 region is CASSQDWGGDPQETQYF.

The V and J genes are TRBV5-1 and TRBJ1-2. The CDR3 extends over 15 amino acids. Germline V gene lookup returns CDR1 SGHRS and CDR2 YFSETQ. CDR3 protein: CASSLQTPGNYGYTF.

This sequence joins TRBV28 and TRBJ2-7. Germline assignment: CDR1 MDHEN and CDR2 SYDVKM. The CDR3 consists of 11 residues. The chain's CDR3 is CASSLVREQYF.

This sequence joins TRBV27 and TRBJ2-7; with no DNA, the TCRdb D assignment of TRBD1 cannot be verified. The CDR3 runs to 17 residues. Per the germline V gene, CDR1 is MNHEY and CDR2 is SMNVEV (reference sequence). CDR3: CASSFGRPTSGTYEQYF.

V gene TRBV29-1 combines with J gene TRBJ2-7; the D call from TCRdb, TRBD2, cannot be confirmed without DNA. Germline CDR1 SQVTM, CDR2 ANQGSEA. The CDR3 is 11 amino acids. CDR3 sequence: CSVGAGYEQYF.

This chain joins TRBV13 and TRBJ1-3; without DNA, the TCRdb call of TRBD1 cannot be checked. Germline V CDR1 and CDR2: PRHDT, FYEKMQ (reference sequence). This CDR3 is built from 14 residues. The chain's CDR3 is CASRFTGGGNTIYF. Based on the CDR3 plus reference TRBV13 and TRBJ1-3, the full variable domain is AAGVIQSPRHLIKEKRETATLKCYPIPRHDTVYWYQQGPGQDPQFLISFYEKMQSDKGSIPDRFSAQQFSDYHSELNMSSLELGDSALYFCASRFTGGGNTIYFGEGSWLTVV.

This chain links TRBV4-3 with TRBJ1-2; TCRdb picks TRBD1, but there is no DNA to check that call. The CDR3 sequence is 15 residues long. Germline V gene lookup returns CDR1 LGHNA and CDR2 YSLEER. The chain's CDR3 is CASSQNGAEGRGYTF.

The rearrangement joins TRBV7-9 to TRBJ1-1; TCRdb's D call, TRBD1, is unchecked because there is no DNA. The CDR3 runs 13 residues. Germline V gene sequence: CDR1 SEHNR, CDR2 FQNEAQ (reference sequence). The CDR3 region is CASTWTGGTEAFF.

The CDR3 here is CASSVQGAAYEQYF. The rearrangement uses TRBV5-1 and TRBJ2-7; without DNA, the TCRdb call of TRBD1 cannot be checked. The germline V gene encodes CDR1 SGHRS and CDR2 YFSETQ. This CDR3 has 14 residues.

This chain uses TRBV29-1 with TRBJ2-3; without DNA, the TCRdb call of TRBD1 cannot be checked. Per the germline V gene, CDR1 is SQVTM and CDR2 is ANQGSEA. The CDR3 totals 13 residues. CDR3 residues: CSAETGGADTQYF.

CDR3 in amino acids: CASSPIDMTDTQYF. The chain is built from TRBV11-2 and TRBJ2-3. This CDR3 region has 14 residues. Germline CDR1 SGHAT, CDR2 FQNNGV.

The chain uses TRBV12-3 or TRBV12-4 and TRBJ2-5; TCRdb's D gene call, TRBD1, goes unchecked for lack of DNA. CDR3 length: 13 residues. The CDR3: CASSGTIQETQYF.

The chain links TRBV7-9 to TRBJ2-7; without DNA, the TCRdb call of TRBD1 cannot be checked. Looked up from germline, CDR1 is SEHNR and CDR2 is FQNEAQ (reference sequence). This CDR3 is built from 14 residues. This chain's CDR3 is CASNTGTGSYEQYF.

V usage is TRBV13 and J usage is TRBJ2-7. The CDR3 loop spans 13 amino acids. CDR1 and CDR2 (germline): PRHDT, FYEKMQ (reference sequence). The CDR3: CASRNSESEEQYF.

CDR3 amino acids: CSVPGLSGANVLTF. This chain connects TRBV29-1 to TRBJ2-6; TCRdb names TRBD1, which stays unverified in the absence of DNA. CDR3 length equals 14 residues. CDR1 is SQVTM, CDR2 ANQGSEA, per germline.

This chain joins TRBV13 and TRBJ2-5; no DNA is available, so the TRBD1 call from TCRdb remains unchecked. Looked up from germline, CDR1 is PRHDT and CDR2 is FYEKMQ (reference sequence). This CDR3 contains 16 residues. The CDR3 here is CASSLAGTGGRETQYF.

This chain connects TRBV5-6 to TRBJ2-7; without DNA, the TCRdb call of TRBD1 cannot be checked. CDR3 length: 13 residues. In germline, CDR1 is SGHDT, CDR2 YYEEEE. CDR3 loop: CASSFGAGHEQYF.